This T cell receptor (beta chain) was recovered during a study of shared clonotypes between healthy human individuals. Background on the study: The donor group consisted of a couple of women and a few men, aged 18 to 49.

This CDR3 comprises 13 residues. Germline CDR1 and CDR2: MNHEY and SMNVEV (reference sequence). Trimming stripped 4 bases from V and 5 bases from J, with 9 bases between. Naive CD8 cells were CD45RO-negative, positively selected for CCR7, excluding terminally differentiated effector memory CD45RA+ cells. All donors were Caucasian adults living in Nashville, Tennessee. Assay execution took place at the deep level. Here immunoSEQ multiplex PCR was the method, and the copy in TCRdb shows in-frame clones only, minus some. The profile shows about 2 million clones, 85% to 95% of them singletons. This chain uses TRBV27 with TRBJ2-1; tentatively, D is TRBD2 (5 bases). The origin of this receptor is a young man in good health. The sample taken for sequencing was naive CD8+ T cells sorted from blood. The DNA for the CDR3 is TGTGCCAGCAGTTCGACGGGAAACAATGAGCAGTTCTTC. Translated: CASSSTGNNEQFF.